The 9 T cell receptor beta chains below were found in one sample sequenced in a study of cytomegalovirus exposure and HLA in healthy donors. PCR amplification relied on 60 Vbeta primers (plus 13 Jbeta primers). Assay: immunoSEQ multiplex PCR; the TCRdb copy retains only in-frame clones and omits some. The table has 100,000 to 150,000 clones, over 60% seen once. Input material: PBMCs. The receptors originated from a woman aged 35 to 49 in good health and CMV-seronegative.

The rearrangement links TRBV9 to TRBJ2-5; 11 nucleotides agree with TRBD2. The germline V gene has CDR1 SGDLS and CDR2 YYNGEE. CDR3 size: 15 residues. V shed 4 bases, J shed 0 bases, and the junction held 2 bases outside the gene matches. The DNA of the CDR3 is TGTGCCAGCAGCTTAGCGGGAGGGAACCAAGAGACCCAGTACTTC. This codes for CASSLAGGNQETQYF.

The chain combines TRBV7-9 with TRBJ1-3; no clear D. From germline, CDR1 is SEHNR and CDR2 FQNEAQ (reference sequence). This CDR3 comprises 18 residues. V lost 5 bases and J lost 0, with 20 bases in between. The CDR3 sequence is CASSLMGAGLHSGNTIYF. The DNA for the CDR3 is TGTGCCAGCAGCCTGATGGGCGCTGGGCTACACTCTGGAAACACCATATATTTT.

In this sample, this clone turned up once. This chain connects TRBV4-1 to TRBJ2-5, with 12 nucleotides matching TRBD2. V lost 5 bases and J lost 1; bases outside the gene matches: 5. The CDR3 has 16 residues. The V gene's germline CDR1 is MGHRA and CDR2 YSYEKL. CDR3: CASSLLAGGSQETQYF. Written as DNA, the CDR3 is TGCGCCAGCAGCTTACTAGCGGGAGGATCCCAAGAGACCCAGTACTTC.

The rearrangement joins TRBV19 to TRBJ1-5; D is unresolved. Germline CDR1 reads LNHDA; CDR2 reads SQIVND (reference sequence). The CDR3 runs to 15 residues. V was trimmed by 3 bases and J by 6 bases, leaving 15 bases between them. The CDR3 region has the DNA TGTGCCAGTAGTATGCTCAGGCCCCGGGGTCAGCCCCAGCATTTT. It translates to CASSMLRPRGQPQHF.

J is TRBJ2-7 and V is TRBV29-1; 8 bases are shared with TRBD1. Looked up from germline, CDR1 is SQVTM and CDR2 is ANQGSEA. CDR3 length: 12 residues. With 7 bases clipped from V and 5 bases from J, the junction kept 7 bases outside the gene matches. CDR3 nucleotides: TGCAGCGCACGGACAGGGTGGGACGAGCAGTACTTC. Encoded protein: CSARTGWDEQYF.

This chain connects TRBV5-1 to TRBJ2-3; the match to TRBD1 covers 10 bases. The V segment lost 4 bases and the J segment 4 bases; nucleotides outside the gene matches: 3. This CDR3 has 14 residues. From germline, CDR1 is SGHRS and CDR2 YFSETQ. The DNA for the CDR3 is TGCGCCAGCAGCATGGGACAGGGGCCAGATACGCAGTATTTT. This codes for CASSMGQGPDTQYF.

This rearrangement joins TRBV10-3 to TRBJ2-1; D might be TRBD1 (5 bases). The CDR3 runs 15 residues. Between the trimmed V and J ends, which lost 8 bases and 6 bases, there was a span of 20 bases. Per the germline V gene, CDR1 is ENHRY and CDR2 is SYGVKD. In nucleotides, the CDR3 is TGTGCCATCTCCGAGTACAGGAGCAACCTCAATGAGCAGTTCTTC. Protein: CAISEYRSNLNEQFF.

The chain joins TRBV6-5 to TRBJ1-5, with TRBD1 as a possible D gene (6 bases). There are 14 residues in the CDR3. Trimming shortened V by 0 bases and J by 7 bases, and 10 bases separated the two germline ends. CDR1 is MNHEY and CDR2 is SVGAGI in the germline V gene. CDR3 region: CASSYSQGGQPQHF. CDR3 nucleotides: TGTGCCAGCAGTTACTCACAGGGTGGGCAGCCCCAGCATTTT.

The chain is built from TRBV7-6 and TRBJ2-1, with D uncertain. V dropped 3 bases and J dropped 0 bases, with 12 bases sitting between them. This CDR3 is 16 amino acids long. Germline V gene data show CDR1 as SGHVS and CDR2 as FNYEAQ. CDR3 nucleotides: TGTGCCAGCAGCTTTAAGCGAACCCTCTCCTACAATGAGCAGTTCTTC. It is translated as CASSFKRTLSYNEQFF. The full variable domain, completed using reference TRBV7-6 and TRBJ2-1, is GAGVSQSPRYKVTKRGQDVALRCDPISGHVSLYWYRQALGQGPEFLTYFNYEAQQDKSGLPNDRFSAERPEGSISTLTIQRTEQRDSAMYRCASSFKRTLSYNEQFFGPGTRLTVL.